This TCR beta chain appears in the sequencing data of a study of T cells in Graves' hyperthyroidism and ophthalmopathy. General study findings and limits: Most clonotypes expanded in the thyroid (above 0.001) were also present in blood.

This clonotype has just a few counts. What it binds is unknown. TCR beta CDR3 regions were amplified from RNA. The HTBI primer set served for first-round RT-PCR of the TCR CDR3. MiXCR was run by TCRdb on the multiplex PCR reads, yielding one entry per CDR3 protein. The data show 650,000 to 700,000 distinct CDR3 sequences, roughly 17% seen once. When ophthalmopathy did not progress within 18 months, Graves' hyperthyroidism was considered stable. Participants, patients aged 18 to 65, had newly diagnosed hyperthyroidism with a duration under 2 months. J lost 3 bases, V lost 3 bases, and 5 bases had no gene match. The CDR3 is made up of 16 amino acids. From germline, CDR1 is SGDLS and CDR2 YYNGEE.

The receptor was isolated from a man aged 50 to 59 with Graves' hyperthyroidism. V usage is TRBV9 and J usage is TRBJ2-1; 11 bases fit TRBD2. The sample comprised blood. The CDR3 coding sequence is TGTGCCAGCAGCGCCCGACTAGCGGGGCTCTACAATGAGCAGTTCTTC. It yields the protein CASSARLAGLYNEQFF.